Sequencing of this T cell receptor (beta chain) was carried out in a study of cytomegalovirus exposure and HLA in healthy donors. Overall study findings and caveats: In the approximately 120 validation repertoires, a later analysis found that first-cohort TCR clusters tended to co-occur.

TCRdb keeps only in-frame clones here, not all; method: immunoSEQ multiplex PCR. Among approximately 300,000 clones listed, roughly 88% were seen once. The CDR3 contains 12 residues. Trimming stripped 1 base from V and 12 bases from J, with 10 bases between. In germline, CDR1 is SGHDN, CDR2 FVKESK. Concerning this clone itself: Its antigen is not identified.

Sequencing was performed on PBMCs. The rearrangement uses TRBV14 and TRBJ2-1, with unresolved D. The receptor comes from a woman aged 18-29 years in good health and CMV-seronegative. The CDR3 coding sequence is TGTGCCAGCAGCCAAGGGCCCCTTGGGCAGTTCTTC. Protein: CASSQGPLGQFF. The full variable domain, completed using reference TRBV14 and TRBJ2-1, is EAGVTQFPSHSVIEKGQTVTLRCDPISGHDNLYWYRRVMGKEIKFLLHFVKESKQDESGMPNNRFLAERTGGTYSTLKVQPAELEDSGVYFCASSQGPLGQFFGPGTRLTVL.